A selection of T cell receptor beta chains follows, all from one sample in a study of cytomegalovirus exposure and HLA in healthy donors. TCRdb's copy holds only in-frame clones and misses some; the assay was immunoSEQ multiplex PCR. The sample yields about 190,000 clones, almost 80% seen once. Sequencing was carried out using PBMCs. The receptors stem from a woman in her late teens or twenties in good health and CMV-seronegative. Each CDR3 is given with its conserved first and last residue. Each record gives: V gene, J gene, CDR3 protein.

TRBV7-9	TRBJ1-5	CASSLSGGNQPQHF
TRBV6-6	TRBJ1-1	CASGEGLVTEAFF
TRBV2	TRBJ1-1	CATSNRDMSGTEAFF
TRBV5-1	TRBJ2-7	CASSLLGEWSYEQYF
TRBV7-3	TRBJ2-2	CASSRTGTGGWGGELFF
TRBV19	TRBJ1-2	CASSIPSTSYGYTF
TRBV27	TRBJ1-2	CASSIRQGEGYTF
TRBV6-1	TRBJ2-4	CASSVLAGPKNIQYF
TRBV9	TRBJ1-6	CASSPGGGTGDSPLHF
TRBV21-1	TRBJ1-3	CASSKVEGALISGNTIYF
TRBV28	TRBJ1-1	CASGLRVGTGVDTEAFF
TRBV5-6	TRBJ1-5	CASSFREQPQHF
TRBV25-1	TRBJ2-1	CASSPSRDNEQFF
TRBV9	TRBJ2-5	CASSVAGLEETQYF
TRBV15	TRBJ2-3	CATSRERSPGLAGDLRDTQYF
TRBV6-1	TRBJ2-7	CASSDHGTGFNSCPYEQYF
TRBV29-1	TRBJ1-1	CSVHRHPDTEAFF
TRBV7-9	TRBJ1-1	CASSRGDWVAEAFF
TRBV27	TRBJ2-3	CASRKQGTDTQYF
TRBV21-1	TRBJ2-5	CASSKERGETQYF
TRBV18	TRBJ2-1	CASSQPGGEYNEQFF
TRBV6-6	TRBJ2-7	CASSPRGGEAPYEQYF
TRBV19	TRBJ1-1	CASSWLPDTPSNTEAFF
TRBV2	TRBJ2-5	CASSGQGQETQYF
TRBV10-3	TRBJ2-7	CAISDSSGGGAYEQYF
TRBV5-1	TRBJ2-7	CASSLGQGLTYEQYF
TRBV7-9	TRBJ1-3	CASSKGTAETTGNTIYF
TRBV2	TRBJ1-2	CASSAETGYGYTF
TRBV28	TRBJ2-7	CASSPVGGLTYEQYF
TRBV14	TRBJ1-1	CASSRQVYTEAFF
TRBV7-6	TRBJ2-2	CASSVRDRENTGELFF
TRBV5-1	TRBJ1-1	CASSLVRRQIEAFF
TRBV7-2	TRBJ1-5	CASSLAAGQNQPQHF
TRBV11-1	TRBJ2-3	CASSLGGTHTQYF
TRBV5-1	TRBJ2-6	CASSLTRAGANVLTF
TRBV6-1	TRBJ1-1	CASSLGTGGTEAFF
TRBV10-2	TRBJ1-5	CASMSGNQPQHF
TRBV2	TRBJ2-3	CASSPDRGGTDTQYF